This TCR beta chain emerged from a study of cytomegalovirus exposure and HLA in healthy donors. The germline CDR1 and CDR2 sequences are SGHTA and FQGNSA. This CDR3 spans 16 amino acids. V was clipped by 0 bases and J by 9 bases; unmatched bases: 7. The study ran its PCR with 60 Vbeta and 13 Jbeta primers. Sequencing was performed with immunoSEQ multiplex PCR; in TCRdb, only in-frame clones are kept and a portion is missing. The data contain approximately 140,000 clones, under 90% of them singletons. The chain uses TRBV7-2 and TRBJ2-1; 11 bases fit TRBD2. The TCR comes from a male donor in good health and CMV-seronegative. Specimen: PBMCs. The chain's CDR3 is CASSLALLAGVSEQFF. Written as DNA, the CDR3 is TGTGCCAGCAGCTTAGCTTTACTAGCGGGAGTAAGTGAGCAGTTCTTC.